The entry below describes one T cell receptor (beta chain). Its antigen is not identified. These data belong to a study of PD-1 blockade in classical Hodgkin lymphoma. Assay: immunoSEQ multiplex PCR; the TCRdb copy retains only in-frame clones and omits some. There are 25,000 to 35,000 clones in the sample; over 75% occur only once, and approximately 0.52% lies in the top ten. Losses at the gene ends were 0 bases for V and 10 bases for J; bases not matched to a gene: 10. The CDR3 totals 15 residues. Germline V gene lookup returns CDR1 SGHTS and CDR2 YDEGEE. Broader study findings: Patients newly diagnosed and complete responders had comparable baseline diversity.

The time point: cycle 4 day 1 (C4D1), after five to seven weeks of nivolumab. Autologous stem cell transplantation was followed by relapse in every patient, and brentuximab vedotin exposure varied. The CD4+ T cells used were purified from thawed PBMCs through magnetic negative selection. The sequencing here drew on CD4+ T cells from blood, taken before the fourth cycle of nivolumab. This TCR derives from a human donor with classical Hodgkin lymphoma. The chain has TRBV5-8 and TRBJ2-4; the match to TRBD1 covers 7 bases. This CDR3 reads CASSLGSYRGRIQYF. The DNA for the CDR3 is TGTGCCAGCAGCTTGGGATCGTACAGGGGCCGGATTCAGTACTTC.